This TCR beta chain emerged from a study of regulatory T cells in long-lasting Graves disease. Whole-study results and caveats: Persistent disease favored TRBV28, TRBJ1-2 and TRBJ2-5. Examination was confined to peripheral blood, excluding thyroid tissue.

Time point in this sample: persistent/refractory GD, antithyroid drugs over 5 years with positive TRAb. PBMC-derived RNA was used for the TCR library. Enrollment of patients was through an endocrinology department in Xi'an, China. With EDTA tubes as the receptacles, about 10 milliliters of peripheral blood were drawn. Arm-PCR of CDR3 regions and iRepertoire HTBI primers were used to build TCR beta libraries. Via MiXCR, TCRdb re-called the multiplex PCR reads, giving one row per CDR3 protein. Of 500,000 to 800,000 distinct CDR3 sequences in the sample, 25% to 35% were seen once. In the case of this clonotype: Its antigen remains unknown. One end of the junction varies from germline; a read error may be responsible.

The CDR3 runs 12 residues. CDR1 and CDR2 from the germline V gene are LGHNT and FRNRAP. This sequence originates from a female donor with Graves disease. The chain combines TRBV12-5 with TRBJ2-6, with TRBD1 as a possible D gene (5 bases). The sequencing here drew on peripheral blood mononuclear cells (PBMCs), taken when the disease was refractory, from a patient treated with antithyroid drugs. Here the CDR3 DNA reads TGTGCTAGTGGTTTGGACCTTGGACCAGGGTCTTTC. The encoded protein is CASGLDLGPGSF.